These 26 T cell receptor beta chains were all obtained from the same sample, sequenced in a study of metastatic and nonmetastatic thyroid tumors. Patients underwent thyroid surgery, and none had received any treatment before it. TCRdb reanalyzed the PCR reads with MiXCR. Here the sample spans about 25,000 clones, roughly 18% being singletons. The sequenced sample was blood. These receptors were taken from a male donor with papillary thyroid cancer or a benign thyroid nodule (not recorded which). Some clones in this sample may be carry-over from other donors' samples.

This clone is judged medium-sized. This chain uses TRBV10-2 with TRBJ2-1; 9 bases agree with TRBD2. The trim removed 6 bases at V and 6 bases at J, leaving 6 bases unmatched. The CDR3 loop spans 14 amino acids. In germline, CDR1 is WSHSY, CDR2 SAAADI. The CDR3 nucleotides are TGCGCCAGCAGACGGACTAGCGCCTCCAATGAGCAGTTCTTC. Its protein is CASRRTSASNEQFF.

This clone was picked up many times. The chain combines TRBV4-2 with TRBJ2-3; D is ambiguous. V lost 0 bases, J lost 6 bases, and 13 bases lay in between. The CDR3 is 15 amino acids. Per germline, CDR1 LGHNA and CDR2 YNFKEQ. The CDR3 sequence is CASSQELVVSDTQYF. For the CDR3, the DNA is TGTGCCAGCAGCCAAGAGCTGGTGGTCTCCGATACGCAGTATTTT.

The J gene is TRBJ2-6, the V gene TRBV5-1, with D unclear. V was clipped by 2 bases and J by 0 bases, with 3 bases between them. CDR1 is SGHRS, CDR2 YFSETQ, per germline. The length of the CDR3 is 14 residues. Written as DNA, the CDR3 is TGCGCCAGCAGCTTCACCTCTGGGGCCAACGTCCTGACTTTC. Translated, it gives CASSFTSGANVLTF.

The sample holds many counts of this clone. The identical CDR3 is also encoded by other nucleotide sequences in the sample. V and J are TRBV11-2 and TRBJ2-1; 9 bases are a match to TRBD2. Trimming cost V 7 bases and J 4 bases; bases outside gene matches: 5. CDR3 size: 14 residues. Germline-derived CDR1 and CDR2 are SGHAT and FQNNGV. The CDR3 is CASNGGRGYNEQFF. For the CDR3, the DNA is TGTGCCAGCAACGGCGGGAGGGGATACAATGAGCAGTTCTTC.

This clone is termed medium-sized (0.01 to 0.1%). The V gene is TRBV15, the J gene TRBJ2-7, with D perhaps assigned TRBD1 or TRBD2 (7 bases each). This CDR3 comprises 16 residues. The ends were cut back, 1 base at V and 4 bases at J, with 17 bases in the middle. Germline loops: CDR1 LNHNV, CDR2 YYDKDF (reference sequence). CDR3 residues: CATSRGGAGGEYEQYF. The CDR3 bases are TGTGCCACCAGCAGAGGAGGGGCAGGGGGGGAGTACGAGCAGTACTTC.

This clone counts as medium-sized (0.01 to 0.1%). The chain uses TRBV6-1 and TRBJ2-7, with 10 bases aligning to TRBD2. Per the germline V gene, CDR1 is MNHNS and CDR2 is SASEGT. The CDR3 is 16 residues long. The J segment lost 4 bases and the V segment lost 2 bases, leaving 8 bases of the junction unmatched. The CDR3 nucleotides read TGTGCCAGCAGTGAAAGGGCTAGCGGGGGTTTGTACGAGCAGTACTTC. Translated: CASSERASGGLYEQYF.

This clone was seen repeatedly, ten times or more. The chain uses TRBV28 and TRBJ2-4, with TRBD2 matching 10 bases. Germline V gene lookup returns CDR1 MDHEN and CDR2 SYDVKM. The CDR3 is 17 residues long. V trimming: 6 bases; J trimming: 1 base; junction bases outside the gene matches: 9. The CDR3: CASRPYSGGGAKNIQYF. The CDR3 bases are TGTGCCAGCAGGCCATACAGCGGGGGGGGGGCCAAAAACATTCAGTACTTC.

This clone was seen repeatedly, ten times or more. The CDR3 here is CASSSGTPGATGELFF. DNA of the CDR3: TGTGCCAGCAGTTCCGGGACCCCAGGAGCCACCGGGGAGCTGTTTTTT. This chain joins TRBV6-1 and TRBJ2-2; D is perhaps TRBD1 or TRBD2 (5 bases each). The CDR3 is 16 residues long. Trimming stripped 5 bases from V and 4 bases from J, with 17 bases between. Germline V gives CDR1 MNHNS, CDR2 SASEGT.

The chain combines TRBV11-1 with TRBJ2-1; tentative D call: TRBD2 (6 bases). This CDR3 has 16 amino acids. The ends were cut back, 3 bases at V and 1 base at J, with 13 bases in the middle. In germline, CDR1 is SGHAT, CDR2 FQDESV (reference sequence). The CDR3 DNA is TGTGCCAGCAGCTTGAGTAGCGGTATTTCCTACAATGAGCAGTTCTTC. It yields the protein CASSLSSGISYNEQFF.

This clone was detected many times. The chain employs TRBV4-2 and TRBJ2-7, with 10 bases identical to TRBD2. Trimming cost V 1 base and J 7 bases; bases outside gene matches: 4. The CDR3 runs 14 residues. Germline-derived CDR1 and CDR2 are LGHNA and YNFKEQ. For the CDR3, the DNA is TGTGCCAGCAGCCAAGGGACTAGCGGCTTGGAGCAGTACTTC. It codes for CASSQGTSGLEQYF.

At least ten counts were recorded for this clone. A clone one base away is much larger, so this may be a read error. This rearrangement joins TRBV27 to TRBJ2-1; TRBD2 aligns across 8 bases. J was trimmed by 8 bases and V by 6 bases; bases with no gene match: 6. Germline values: CDR1 MNHEY, CDR2 SMNVEV (reference sequence). CDR3 length: 13 amino acids. The CDR3 protein is CASRASGWHEQFF. DNA for the CDR3: TGTGCCAGCAGGGCTAGCGGGTGGCATGAGCAGTTCTTC.

With regard to this clone: At one end, the junction sequence differs from germline, possibly due to a read error. The chain is built from TRBV20-1 and TRBJ2-2, with TRBD2 identical over 9 bases. The germline V gene encodes CDR1 DFQATT and CDR2 SNEGSKA (reference sequence). This CDR3 region has 20 residues. Written as DNA, the CDR3 is TGCAGTGCTAGAGCCTTTCGCGCGGGAGGGCCTTTCGGGAACACCGTGGAGCTGTTTTTT. Translating it yields CSARAFRAGGPFGNTVELFF.

This clone was detected ten times or more. This chain connects TRBV20-1 to TRBJ2-7; 13 nucleotides line up with TRBD2. V lost 6 bases and J lost 5; bases outside the gene matches: 10. Germline CDR1 is DFQATT and CDR2 is SNEGSKA (reference sequence). The CDR3 has 15 amino acids. The DNA of the CDR3 is TGCAGTGCCGCTCGGACTAGCGGGAGCATCGACGAGCAGTACTTC. This encodes CSAARTSGSIDEQYF.

This clone was picked up many times. CDR3 amino acids: CSARRAGNTEAFF. The CDR3 nucleotides read TGCAGTGCTAGGAGGGCGGGGAACACTGAAGCTTTCTTT. The chain employs TRBV20-1 and TRBJ1-1; D unresolved. V shed 3 bases and J shed 1 base, with 9 bases lying between them. CDR3 length: 13 amino acids. The germline CDR1 and CDR2 sequences are DFQATT and SNEGSKA (reference sequence).

This clone was detected many times. The gene calls are TRBV5-6 and TRBJ2-3, with TRBD2 matching 10 bases. This CDR3 contains 15 residues. The J segment lost 1 base and the V segment lost 6 bases, leaving 5 bases of the junction unmatched. The V gene's germline CDR1 is SGHDT and CDR2 YYEEEE. CDR3 sequence reads: CASTRTSGGTDTQYF. The CDR3 DNA reads as TGTGCCAGCACCAGGACTAGCGGTGGCACAGATACGCAGTATTTT.

Within the sample, this clone is medium-sized. This chain uses TRBV24-1 with TRBJ2-3; 7 bases match TRBD1. V lost 7 bases and J lost 3; bases outside the gene matches: 6. CDR1 is KGHDR, CDR2 SFDVKD, per germline. The CDR3 has 14 residues. The chain's CDR3 is CATRSAGGTDTQYF. Here the CDR3 DNA reads TGTGCCACCAGATCTGCAGGGGGAACAGATACGCAGTATTTT.

This clone is labeled as medium-sized. The V gene is TRBV12-3 or TRBV12-4, the J gene TRBJ1-2, with 8 bases lining up with TRBD1. V lost 7 bases to trimming and J lost 7 bases; unmatched junction nucleotides: 11. The CDR3 has 14 residues. The CDR3 nucleotides are TGTGCCAGCACACCAGGGGGCCCGATGGGTGGCTACACCTTC. Translating gives CASTPGGPMGGYTF.

The chain recombines TRBV11-2 with TRBJ2-7, with D possibly called TRBD1 or TRBD2 (6 bases each). Germline V gene sequence: CDR1 SGHAT, CDR2 FQNNGV. CDR3 length: 15 amino acids. The ends were cut back, 3 bases at V and 3 bases at J, with 15 bases in the middle. CDR3 protein: CASSLGQAGIYEQYF. Here the CDR3 DNA reads TGTGCCAGCAGCTTGGGACAAGCGGGTATCTACGAGCAGTACTTC.

In its sample, this clone was seen a few times. The chain is built from TRBV20-1 and TRBJ2-5; a possible D gene is TRBD2 (6 bases). Germline assignment: CDR1 DFQATT and CDR2 SNEGSKA (reference sequence). CDR3 length: 16 amino acids. Between the trimmed V and J ends, which lost 5 bases and 5 bases, there was a span of 24 bases. The CDR3 DNA reads TGCAGTGCTGCCCCTCAGACTACCGGGAGAGGTGAGACCCAGTACTTC. It codes for CSAAPQTTGRGETQYF.

Of note for this clone: A junction boundary mismatches the germline segment, possibly from a read error. The chain is built from TRBV5-6 and TRBJ2-7; possibly TRBD1 for D (6 bases). This CDR3 is 15 amino acids long. Germline lookup yields CDR1 SGHDT and CDR2 YYEEEE. The CDR3 spells CASILPRDTSYEQYF. The CDR3 DNA is TGTGCCAGCATCTTGCCAAGGGACACGTCCTACGAGCAGTACTTC.

As regards this clone: The same CDR3 also results from other DNA sequences found in this sample. The chain couples TRBV30 to TRBJ2-7; 12 bases agree with TRBD2. Trimming took 3 bases from V and 9 from J; bases not matched to a gene: 6. The CDR3 consists of 13 residues. CDR1 and CDR2 (germline): GTSNPN, SVGIG (reference sequence). For the CDR3, the DNA is TGTGCCTGGAGACTAGCGGGAGGAGGGGGGCAGTACTTC. Encoded protein: CAWRLAGGGGQYF.

This clone appeared many times. This chain uses TRBV30 with TRBJ2-7; tentatively, D is TRBD1 or TRBD2 (6 bases each). V was shortened by 8 bases and J by 1 base, with 15 bases between the two germline ends. Germline V lookup: CDR1 GTSNPN, CDR2 SVGIG (reference sequence). CDR3 length: 13 amino acids. Here the CDR3 reads CAQSRGLSYEQYF. The CDR3 bases are TGTGCCCAGAGCCGGGGGCTATCCTACGAGCAGTACTTC.

This clone was counted many times. The chain uses TRBV2 and TRBJ1-3; 7 nucleotides agree with TRBD1. Germline V gene sequence: CDR1 SNHLY, CDR2 FYNNEI. The J segment lost 2 bases and the V segment lost 7 bases, leaving 2 bases of the junction unmatched. The length of the CDR3 is 13 residues. CDR3 coding DNA: TGTGCCAGCAAAGGGACAGCTGGAAACACCATATATTTT. Translating it yields CASKGTAGNTIYF.

The V and J genes are TRBV20-1 and TRBJ2-5; D unclear. In germline, CDR1 is DFQATT, CDR2 SNEGSKA (reference sequence). Trimming took off 2 bases at V and 5 bases at J, with 15 bases between the two ends. The CDR3 runs 14 residues. The CDR3 nucleotides are TGCAGTGCTAGAATTGTGAACCAAGGTGAGACCCAGTACTTC. This encodes CSARIVNQGETQYF.

This clone was observed a few times. This chain joins TRBV12-3 or TRBV12-4 and TRBJ1-2; D is undetermined. This CDR3 spans 14 amino acids. Trimming removed 6 bases at V and 3 bases at J, with 14 bases between. The CDR3 here is CASSRPSSYYGYTF. The DNA for the CDR3 is TGTGCCAGCAGCAGGCCCAGTAGTTACTATGGCTACACCTTC.

By share, this clone counts as medium-sized. V gene TRBV27 combines with J gene TRBJ2-7, with 15 bases identical to TRBD2. The CDR3 is 15 residues long. Germline CDR1 and CDR2: MNHEY and SMNVEV (reference sequence). Trimming took 3 bases from V and 3 from J; bases not matched to a gene: 0. CDR3 bases: TGTGCCAGCAGTTTGGGACTAGCGGGAGGCTACGAGCAGTACTTC. Encoded protein: CASSLGLAGGYEQYF.